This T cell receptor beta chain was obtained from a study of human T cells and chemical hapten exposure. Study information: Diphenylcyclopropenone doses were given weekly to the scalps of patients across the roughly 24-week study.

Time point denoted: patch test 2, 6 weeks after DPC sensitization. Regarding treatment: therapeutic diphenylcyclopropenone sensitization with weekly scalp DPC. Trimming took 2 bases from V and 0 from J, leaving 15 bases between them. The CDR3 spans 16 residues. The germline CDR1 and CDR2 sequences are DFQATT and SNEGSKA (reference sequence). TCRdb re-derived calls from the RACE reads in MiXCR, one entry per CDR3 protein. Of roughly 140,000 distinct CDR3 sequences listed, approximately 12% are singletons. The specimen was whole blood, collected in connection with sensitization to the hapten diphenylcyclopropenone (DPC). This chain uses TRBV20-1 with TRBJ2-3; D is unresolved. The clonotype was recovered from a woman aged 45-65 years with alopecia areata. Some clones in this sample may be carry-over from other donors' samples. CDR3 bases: TGCAGTGCTAGAACCGGACGGATGTATAGCACAGATACGCAGTATTTT. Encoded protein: CSARTGRMYSTDTQYF.